The sample holds one count of the clone carrying this TCR beta chain. The germline CDR1 and CDR2 sequences are SGHRS and YFSETQ. The CDR3 totals 15 residues. Trimming took 0 bases from V and 0 from J, leaving 10 bases between them. In the authors' workflow: For nucleated cells, counts were estimated from reference gene primer amplification. Profiling relied on immunoSEQ multiplex PCR, and the TCRdb table lists in-frame clones only, not all of them. From that table come the V and J calls and clone size; the DNA was used to work out D and trimming. The repertoire holds about 140,000 clones, with around 84% as singletons. This sample was included in a study of blood T cell repertoires in COVID-19. Whole-study context: COVID-19 samples, acute and convalescent, were from the United States, Italy and Spain. From T cells, B-cell-depleted T cells, or PBMCs came the material, which was cDNA or gDNA.

The chain employs TRBV5-1 and TRBJ2-7; possibly TRBD1 for D (6 bases). The sample consisted of peripheral blood. This sequence originates from a woman between 55 and 75 years old with acute or convalescent COVID-19. The DNA of the CDR3 is TGCGCCAGCAGCTTGGCGGACAGTGCCTCCTACGAGCAGTACTTC. It specifies CASSLADSASYEQYF.